The 18 T cell receptor beta chains presented below share a single source sample, sequenced in a study of blood T cell repertoires in COVID-19. The assay was immunoSEQ multiplex PCR, and TCRdb's table has in-frame clones only and misses some. The sample lists under 300,000 clones; 80% to 90% were seen once. Material for sequencing was PBMCs or T cells enriched from blood (not recorded which). These receptors all come from a woman under 30 who had recovered from COVID-19.

The CDR3 bases are TGTGCCAGCAGTTTGGGACAGACTAATGAAAAACTGTTTTTT. This encodes CASSLGQTNEKLFF. This chain uses TRBV6-5 with TRBJ1-4, with 7 bases identical to TRBD1. The J segment lost 2 bases and the V segment lost 4 bases, leaving 1 base of the junction unmatched. CDR1 is MNHEY, CDR2 SVGAGI, per germline. The CDR3 loop spans 14 amino acids.

V gene TRBV7-6 combines with J gene TRBJ2-1, with TRBD1 identical over 9 bases. In germline, CDR1 is SGHVS, CDR2 FNYEAQ. J lost 5 bases, V lost 2 bases, and 7 bases had no gene match. The CDR3 runs 16 residues. CDR3 region: CASSLRGWTGDNEQFF. CDR3 nucleotide sequence: TGTGCCAGCAGCTTAAGGGGCTGGACAGGGGACAATGAGCAGTTCTTC.

This chain joins TRBV3-1 (or the pseudogene TRBV3-2) and TRBJ1-6; D may be TRBD1 (5 bases). This CDR3 spans 15 amino acids. The germline gives CDR1 LGHDT, CDR2 YNNKEL (reference sequence). Between the trimmed V and J ends, which lost 2 bases and 4 bases, there was a span of 9 bases. This CDR3 is CASSQRRDYNSPLHF. Written as DNA, the CDR3 is TGTGCCAGCAGCCAACGCAGGGATTATAATTCACCCCTCCACTTT.

J is TRBJ2-2 and V is TRBV5-1; 11 bases are a match to TRBD2. V lost 4 bases and J lost 4; bases outside the gene matches: 3. CDR1 and CDR2 from the germline V gene are SGHRS and YFSETQ. The CDR3 runs 15 residues. The CDR3 loop reads CASSLSGGVTGELFF. The CDR3 nucleotides are TGCGCCAGCAGCCTTAGCGGGGGGGTCACCGGGGAGCTGTTTTTT.

The V gene is TRBV18, the J gene TRBJ1-6, with TRBD1 matching 11 bases. The CDR3 contains 17 residues. The ends lost 3 bases at V and 6 bases at J; junction bases unmatched: 7. CDR1 and CDR2 (germline): KGHSH, LQKENI. The chain's CDR3 is CASSPRTGGLGNSPLHF. CDR3 DNA: TGTGCCAGCTCACCTCGGACAGGGGGCCTCGGTAATTCACCCCTCCACTTT.

In its sample, this clone was seen once. The V and J genes are TRBV27 and TRBJ2-7; 9 bases match TRBD2. In germline, CDR1 is MNHEY, CDR2 SMNVEV (reference sequence). With V trimmed by 5 bases and J by 4 bases, 6 bases remained unmatched. The CDR3 spans 14 residues. For the CDR3, the DNA is TGTGCCAGCAGTATGGCGGGGGGGGGATACGAGCAGTACTTC. Encoded protein: CASSMAGGGYEQYF.

The V and J genes are TRBV24-1 and TRBJ2-3, with 8 bases lining up with TRBD2. The V segment lost 6 bases and the J segment 6 bases; nucleotides outside the gene matches: 10. Germline loops: CDR1 KGHDR, CDR2 SFDVKD. The CDR3 consists of 15 residues. The CDR3 region is CATSHGGAAGDTQYF. CDR3 DNA: TGTGCCACCAGTCACGGGGGGGCCGCGGGGGATACGCAGTATTTT.

J is TRBJ2-3 and V is TRBV19, with D perhaps matching TRBD1 (5 bases). This CDR3 region has 15 residues. CDR1 is LNHDA, CDR2 SQIVND, per germline (reference sequence). The V gene lost 7 bases and the J gene lost 6 bases, with 20 bases spanning the gap. This CDR3 reads CASKANQGIRDTQYF. CDR3 coding DNA: TGTGCCAGTAAGGCCAACCAGGGAATTCGGGATACGCAGTATTTT.

The rearrangement uses TRBV6-5 and TRBJ2-7, with TRBD1 as a possible D gene (5 bases). The V gene lost 0 bases and the J gene lost 2 bases, with 11 bases spanning the gap. The germline CDR1 and CDR2 sequences are MNHEY and SVGAGI. The CDR3 consists of 15 residues. The DNA of the CDR3 is TGTGCCAGCAGTTACTCTCCGACAGCTACCTACGAGCAGTACTTC. Its protein product is CASSYSPTATYEQYF.

The J gene is TRBJ1-5, the V gene TRBV3-1 (or the pseudogene TRBV3-2); D is unclear. This CDR3 spans 13 amino acids. Trimming left V 0 bases short and J 3 bases short, with 3 bases between. Germline CDR1 and CDR2: LGHDT and YNNKEL (reference sequence). CDR3 sequence: CASSQDHNQPQHF. The CDR3 DNA reads TGTGCCAGCAGCCAAGATCACAATCAGCCCCAGCATTTT.

The rearrangement links TRBV10-2 to TRBJ1-2; D is unclear. Germline V CDR1 and CDR2: WSHSY, SAAADI. The CDR3 runs 15 residues. The V and J ends lost 0 bases and 4 bases respectively, with 12 bases between them. The DNA of the CDR3 is TGCGCCAGCAGTGAGTCCGAGGAACCTAGCTATGGCTACACCTTC. Amino acids: CASSESEEPSYGYTF.

The rearrangement links TRBV3-1 (or the pseudogene TRBV3-2) to TRBJ2-7; 13 nucleotides align to TRBD2. V lost 4 bases and J lost 7; bases outside the gene matches: 7. The V gene's germline CDR1 is LGHDT and CDR2 YNNKEL (reference sequence). The CDR3 extends over 15 amino acids. The CDR3 nucleotides read TGTGCCAGCAGCCGAGGACTAGCGGGGGCGGGAGAGCAGTACTTC. Its translation is CASSRGLAGAGEQYF.

The V gene is TRBV4-1, the J gene TRBJ1-5; 10 nucleotides match TRBD1. The junction had 4 bases not matched to a gene; V was cut back by 4 bases and J by 7 bases. The CDR3 consists of 14 residues. Germline V gives CDR1 MGHRA, CDR2 YSYEKL. The CDR3 region has the DNA TGCGCCAGCAGCCGTGGGACAGGGGCACAGCCCCAGCATTTT. It yields the protein CASSRGTGAQPQHF.

The V call is TRBV2, the J call TRBJ1-2, with TRBD1 matching 12 bases. The CDR3 totals 14 residues. Losses at the gene ends were 6 bases for V and 8 bases for J; bases not matched to a gene: 7. Germline lookup yields CDR1 SNHLY and CDR2 FYNNEI. This CDR3 reads CASSVRDRGQGYTF. The CDR3 DNA reads TGTGCCAGCAGCGTCCGGGACAGGGGGCAAGGCTACACCTTC.

The chain is built from TRBV5-1 and TRBJ1-1; D possibly corresponds to TRBD1 (6 bases). The V end was cut by 2 bases, the J end by 2 bases, with 10 bases between. The germline V gene has CDR1 SGHRS and CDR2 YFSETQ. This CDR3 contains 14 residues. CDR3 in DNA: TGCGCCAGCAGCTTTTCAGGGGACAACACTGAAGCTTTCTTT. It is translated as CASSFSGDNTEAFF.

The chain couples TRBV21-1 to TRBJ1-4; the table's D gene call, TRBD1, was not cross checked with the DNA. TRBV21-1 is a documented pseudogene. This CDR3 has 18 residues. This CDR3 is CASSPLVRARATNEKLFF. The CDR3 DNA is TGTGCCAGCAGCCCCCTGGTCAGGGCCAGAGCAACTAATGAAAAACTGTTTTTT.

This chain connects TRBV10-3 to TRBJ2-3; the D gene is possibly TRBD2 (5 bases). V lost 11 bases and J lost 0, with 27 bases in between. Germline V gives CDR1 ENHRY, CDR2 SYGVKD. The CDR3 runs 18 residues. The DNA for the CDR3 is TGTGCCCACTCAGGCACGGTTTCGAGAGCGGCTAGCACAGATACGCAGTATTTT. Translation: CAHSGTVSRAASTDTQYF.

The rearrangement links TRBV11-2 to TRBJ1-2; D may be TRBD1 (5 bases). Between the trimmed V and J ends, which lost 6 bases and 2 bases, there was a span of 19 bases. CDR3 length: 16 residues. Germline assignment: CDR1 SGHAT and CDR2 FQNNGV. The CDR3 DNA reads TGTGCCAGCAGGTCTAGTGGGGAGCGGGGGAACTATGGCTACACCTTC. Translated, it gives CASRSSGERGNYGYTF.